The 8 T cell receptor beta chains reported below all come from one sample, sequenced in a study of shared clonotypes between healthy human individuals. The protocol was immunoSEQ multiplex PCR, while the TCRdb copy is restricted to in-frame clones and leaves out a portion. The sample has about 600,000 clones, approximately 97% seen once; the top ten hold 0.055% to 0.07%. The sample comprised naive CD4+ T cells sorted from blood. Subset denoted: CD45RA+ positively selected. The receptors were gathered from a woman aged 25-40 years in good health.

The J gene is TRBJ2-3, the V gene TRBV11-2, with 14 nucleotides matching TRBD2. Germline CDR1 reads SGHAT; CDR2 reads FQNNGV. The CDR3 consists of 18 residues. Trimming cost V 7 bases and J 5 bases; bases outside gene matches: 14. The CDR3 protein is CASTLYPRTSGRIDTQYF. CDR3 coding DNA: TGTGCCAGCACCTTGTACCCCCGGACTAGCGGGAGGATAGATACGCAGTATTTT.

This chain joins TRBV6-1 and TRBJ2-7; TRBD1 agrees at 10 bases. CDR1 is MNHNS, CDR2 SASEGT, per germline. This CDR3 has 14 residues. The J segment lost 7 bases and the V segment lost 5 bases, leaving 8 bases of the junction unmatched. The CDR3 bases are TGTGCCAGCAGTAGACAGGGGGCAACGGTGGAGCAGTACTTC. This gives the protein CASSRQGATVEQYF.

The chain links TRBV27 to TRBJ2-5; D unclear. The J call may not be correct, given that the DNA end is closer to TRBJ2-7. This CDR3 is 15 amino acids long. CDR1 MNHEY and CDR2 SMNVEV come from the germline V gene (reference sequence). The CDR3 bases are TGTGCCAGCAGCCTCGGGCAGGCTGGTACCTACGAGCAGTACTTC. Translating gives CASSLGQAGTYEQYF.

J is TRBJ2-3 and V is TRBV7-6; 9 nucleotides align to TRBD1. CDR3 size: 16 residues. V lost 3 bases, J lost 8 bases, and 12 bases stayed unmatched. Germline V gives CDR1 SGHVS, CDR2 FNYEAQ. In nucleotides, the CDR3 is TGTGCCAGCAGCTTCACAGGGGGCGCGGCCCTGGGTACGCAGTATTTT. Translation: CASSFTGGAALGTQYF. The full variable domain, with the rest looked up from reference TRBV7-6 and TRBJ2-3, is GAGVSQSPRYKVTKRGQDVALRCDPISGHVSLYWYRQALGQGPEFLTYFNYEAQQDKSGLPNDRFSAERPEGSISTLTIQRTEQRDSAMYRCASSFTGGAALGTQYFGPGTRLTVL.

V and J are TRBV2 and TRBJ1-5; tentatively, D is TRBD1 (6 bases). This CDR3 has 15 residues. Trimming pared 6 bases from V and 4 bases from J, leaving 16 bases between. Germline V lookup: CDR1 SNHLY, CDR2 FYNNEI. CDR3 protein: CASSDTPGENQPQHF. The CDR3 DNA follows: TGTGCCAGCAGCGATACCCCAGGGGAAAATCAGCCCCAGCATTTT.

This clone was seen just once. CDR3 coding DNA: TGCGCCAGCAGCCCTCAGAACACCGGGGAGCTGTTTTTT. This codes for CASSPQNTGELFF. J is TRBJ2-2 and V is TRBV5-1; unclear D gene. The CDR3 consists of 13 residues. Germline CDR1 reads SGHRS; CDR2 reads YFSETQ. The V end was cut by 4 bases, the J end by 1 base, with 5 bases between.

This chain joins TRBV6-1 and TRBJ2-2, with 8 bases identical to TRBD2. The CDR3 spans 15 residues. Germline loops: CDR1 MNHNS, CDR2 SASEGT. V lost 6 bases and J lost 4; bases outside the gene matches: 7. CDR3 sequence: CASRRAGEVTGELFF. DNA of the CDR3: TGTGCCAGCAGGCGAGCGGGAGAGGTCACCGGGGAGCTGTTTTTT.

V and J are TRBV4-2 and TRBJ2-3; D call uncertain. This CDR3 contains 14 residues. Trimming stripped 2 bases from V and 0 bases from J, with 6 bases between. The germline V gene encodes CDR1 LGHNA and CDR2 YNFKEQ. The CDR3 protein is CASSQSTSTDTQYF. In nucleotides, the CDR3 is TGTGCCAGCAGCCAAAGTACTAGCACAGATACGCAGTATTTT.